The TCR beta chain under discussion was sequenced for a study of shared clonotypes between healthy human individuals. About the study: The study used three CD4 naive, three CD4 memory, two CD8 naive and one CD8 memory plate per donor. The study, taken as a whole, reports: Generally, naive subsets came out with larger estimated richness than memory subsets.

This CDR3 is 13 amino acids long. The germline V gene encodes CDR1 GTSNPN and CDR2 SVGIG (reference sequence). Unmatched junction bases numbered 12, after V lost 7 bases and J lost 6 bases. Here immunoSEQ multiplex PCR was the method, and the copy in TCRdb shows in-frame clones only, minus some. The sample includes roughly 700,000 clones, over 65% of them seen just once. With regard to this clone: Its antigen is as yet unknown.

The sequence was obtained from a woman under 40 in good health. J is TRBJ2-7 and V is TRBV30; the match to TRBD1 covers 7 bases. The specimen sequenced was memory CD4+ T cells sorted from blood. The subset here: CD45RA-negative fraction. CDR3 protein: CAYRSGQAREQYF. CDR3 nucleotides: TGTGCCTACCGTTCAGGACAGGCCCGCGAGCAGTACTTC.